Presented here are 24 T cell receptor beta chains from one specimen sequenced in a study of cytomegalovirus exposure and HLA in healthy donors. PCR used 60 Vbeta primers and 13 Jbeta primers. Here immunoSEQ multiplex PCR was the method, and the copy in TCRdb shows in-frame clones only, minus some. The sample gives around 85,000 clones, roughly 72% of which show up once; about 20% is in the top ten. Sequencing was done on a sample of PBMCs. The source is a young man in good health and CMV-seropositive.

In its sample, this clone was seen a few times. The CDR3 loop is CASSVGPGKRELFF. CDR3 nucleotide sequence: TGTGCCAGCAGCGTCGGACCTGGCAAGAGGGAACTGTTTTTT. The rearrangement joins TRBV5-4 to TRBJ1-4; D unclear. The CDR3 loop spans 14 amino acids. V lost 4 bases and J lost 12, with 19 bases in between. Germline CDR1 SGHNT, CDR2 YYREEE (reference sequence).

The CDR3 DNA follows: TGTGCCTGGAGTGTACAGGGCTTTCAGCCCCAGCATTTT. Protein sequence: CAWSVQGFQPQHF. The chain couples TRBV30 to TRBJ1-5; TRBD1 is a possible D gene (6 bases). Germline V gene sequence: CDR1 GTSNPN, CDR2 SVGIG (reference sequence). CDR3 size: 13 residues. V was trimmed by 0 bases and J by 6 bases, leaving 9 bases between them.

The chain links TRBV18 to TRBJ2-5; 9 bases are shared with TRBD1. V trimming: 3 bases; J trimming: 4 bases; junction bases outside the gene matches: 3. There are 14 residues in the CDR3. The germline CDR1 and CDR2 sequences are KGHSH and LQKENI. This CDR3 reads CASSPKDRGETQYF. In DNA, the CDR3 is TGTGCCAGCTCACCCAAGGACAGGGGAGAGACCCAGTACTTC.

The chain links TRBV7-2 to TRBJ2-7; 10 nucleotides line up with TRBD2. CDR3 length: 15 residues. Per germline, CDR1 SGHTA and CDR2 FQGNSA. V gave up 5 bases and J gave up 3 bases; unmatched junction bases: 7. CDR3 sequence reads: CASSPAGTSVYEQYF. The CDR3 DNA reads TGTGCCAGCAGCCCCGCCGGGACTAGCGTCTACGAGCAGTACTTC.

As to this clone: One junction end does not reproduce the germline sequence, and a read error may be involved. V gene TRBV4-2 combines with J gene TRBJ1-2; D is possibly TRBD1 (5 bases). The CDR3 runs to 17 residues. Germline V lookup: CDR1 LGHNA, CDR2 YNFKEQ. The CDR3, as DNA: TGTGCCAGCAGCCCCCGACGGGGACTGATGGGTCGTAGGGGCTACCCCTTC. Translating gives CASSPRRGLMGRRGYPF.

The CDR3 sequence: CASSRGGLSYNEQFF. The CDR3 DNA is TGTGCCAGTTCTCGGGGGGGACTCTCCTACAATGAGCAGTTCTTC. The V and J genes are TRBV9 and TRBJ2-1; 8 nucleotides line up with TRBD2. CDR1 is SGDLS and CDR2 is YYNGEE in the germline V gene. This CDR3 is built from 15 residues. With 8 bases clipped from V and 0 bases from J, the junction kept 7 bases outside the gene matches.

This clone was counted a single time. The chain carries TRBV30 and TRBJ2-7, with D possibly matching TRBD1 (6 bases). The V gene's germline CDR1 is GTSNPN and CDR2 SVGIG (reference sequence). The ends were cut back, 2 bases at V and 2 bases at J, with 10 bases in the middle. The CDR3 length is 13 residues. The DNA for the CDR3 is TGTGCCTGGAGTTCGGGGACACCCTACGAGCAGTACTTC. This translates into CAWSSGTPYEQYF.

This clone showed up just once. The genes are TRBV6-5 and TRBJ1-5; 11 bases are shared with TRBD1. V gave up 4 bases and J gave up 9 bases; unmatched junction bases: 11. There are 16 residues in the CDR3. Looked up from germline, CDR1 is MNHEY and CDR2 is SVGAGI. The CDR3 loop reads CASSSGTGGTPWPQHF. For the CDR3, the DNA is TGTGCCAGCAGTTCCGGGACAGGGGGGACCCCGTGGCCCCAGCATTTT.

V usage is TRBV5-1 and J usage is TRBJ2-3, with a tentative D call TRBD1 (6 bases). Germline V CDR1 and CDR2: SGHRS, YFSETQ. The CDR3 runs to 18 residues. V gave up 0 bases and J gave up 0 bases, with 17 bases separating them. The CDR3 spells CASSLGAFGGGSTDTQYF. CDR3 sequence (DNA): TGCGCCAGCAGCTTGGGGGCCTTTGGGGGCGGAAGCACAGATACGCAGTATTTT.

This chain links TRBV11-2 with TRBJ2-7; 9 bases fit TRBD1. Germline lookup yields CDR1 SGHAT and CDR2 FQNNGV. The CDR3 extends over 15 amino acids. V was clipped by 0 bases and J by 3 bases; unmatched bases: 3. The CDR3 region has the DNA TGTGCCAGCAGCTTAGATATGGGACAGGGCTACGAGCAGTACTTC. It specifies CASSLDMGQGYEQYF.

The CDR3 DNA reads as TGCGCCAGCAGCTTACAGGGGCTCGGTGAAAAACTGTTTTTT. It is translated as CASSLQGLGEKLFF. The genes are TRBV5-1 and TRBJ1-4; TRBD1 matches at 7 bases. Looked up from germline, CDR1 is SGHRS and CDR2 is YFSETQ. The CDR3 extends over 14 amino acids. J was trimmed by 7 bases and V by 2 bases; bases with no gene match: 5.

The chain employs TRBV10-3 and TRBJ2-7, with 9 bases fitting TRBD2. With 4 bases clipped from V and 2 bases from J, the junction kept 6 bases outside the gene matches. The CDR3 is made up of 15 amino acids. From germline, CDR1 is ENHRY and CDR2 SYGVKD. For the CDR3, the DNA is TGTGCCATCAGTGTCCAGCGGGAGGCCGCCTACGAGCAGTACTTC. It specifies CAISVQREAAYEQYF.

The chain carries TRBV10-3 and TRBJ1-6, with 8 positions matching TRBD1. With 10 bases clipped from V and 12 bases from J, the junction kept 11 bases outside the gene matches. Germline V gene sequence: CDR1 ENHRY, CDR2 SYGVKD. The CDR3 totals 13 residues. The CDR3 nucleotides are TGTGCCACCACCGGGACAGGAGAGGAACCCCTCCACTTT. Translated, it gives CATTGTGEEPLHF.

The V and J genes are TRBV4-2 and TRBJ2-1, with 12 bases aligning to TRBD2. Unmatched junction bases numbered 4, after V lost 0 bases and J lost 7 bases. The CDR3 has 16 residues. Germline loops: CDR1 LGHNA, CDR2 YNFKEQ. The CDR3 reads CASSQETSGSLNEQFF. As DNA, the CDR3 is TGTGCCAGCAGCCAAGAGACTAGCGGGAGTCTAAATGAGCAGTTCTTC.

V and J are TRBV11-3 and TRBJ2-3, with D possibly being TRBD2 (5 bases). Per germline, CDR1 SGHNT and CDR2 YENEEA. The V end was cut by 3 bases, the J end by 5 bases, with 9 bases between. The CDR3 extends over 13 amino acids. The CDR3 DNA sequence: TGTGCCAGCAGCTTTGGACGGGGAGATACGCAGTATTTT. Protein product: CASSFGRGDTQYF.

The chain is built from TRBV5-1 and TRBJ1-1; 8 nucleotides agree with TRBD1. The CDR3 is made up of 14 amino acids. The germline V gene encodes CDR1 SGHRS and CDR2 YFSETQ. Germline trimming cut 4 bases from V and 0 bases from J; bases unmatched to any gene: 2. The CDR3 coding sequence is TGCGCCAGCAGCCAACAGGGGGTGAACACTGAAGCTTTCTTT. Translating gives CASSQQGVNTEAFF.

J is TRBJ1-4 and V is TRBV23-1; 10 bases align to TRBD1. TRBV23-1 is reported as an ORF; its role is uncertain. V lost 8 bases to trimming and J lost 6 bases; unmatched junction nucleotides: 6. The CDR3 runs to 14 residues. CDR3 nucleotides: TGCGCCAGCGGCCGACAGGGGGCGCATGAAAAACTGTTTTTT. Amino acids: CASGRQGAHEKLFF.

The chain couples TRBV30 to TRBJ2-7; TRBD2 is a possible D gene (5 bases). Trimming took 0 bases from V and 4 from J, leaving 10 bases between them. Germline assignment: CDR1 GTSNPN and CDR2 SVGIG (reference sequence). CDR3 length: 13 residues. CDR3 residues: CAWSVRRAYEQYF. The CDR3 nucleotides are TGTGCCTGGAGTGTACGGCGGGCGTACGAGCAGTACTTC.

This sequence joins TRBV27 and TRBJ2-3; 7 bases align to TRBD2. CDR1 MNHEY and CDR2 SMNVEV come from the germline V gene (reference sequence). The CDR3 extends over 16 amino acids. V lost 8 bases to trimming and J lost 4 bases; unmatched junction nucleotides: 15. Here the CDR3 reads CASQEAGRGSPDTQYF. In DNA, the CDR3 is TGTGCCAGCCAAGAAGCGGGGCGAGGCTCCCCAGATACGCAGTATTTT.

This clone occurred once. The genes are TRBV19 and TRBJ1-5; no clear D gene. The CDR3 is made up of 13 amino acids. The V gene's germline CDR1 is LNHDA and CDR2 SQIVND (reference sequence). V shed 2 bases and J shed 4 bases, with 6 bases lying between them. The CDR3 bases are TGTGCCAGTAGTATACAGGCGAATCAGCCCCAGCATTTT. Amino acid sequence: CASSIQANQPQHF. The full variable domain, with the rest looked up from reference TRBV19 and TRBJ1-5, is DGGITQSPKYLFRKEGQNVTLSCEQNLNHDAMYWYRQDPGQGLRLIYYSQIVNDFQKGDIAEGYSVSREKKESFPLTVTSAQKNPTAFYLCASSIQANQPQHFGDGTRLSIL.

The chain couples TRBV25-1 to TRBJ2-3; the match to TRBD1 covers 8 bases. The CDR3 is 16 residues long. CDR1 is MGHDK and CDR2 is SYGVNS in the germline V gene. V shed 3 bases, J shed 5 bases, and the junction held 10 bases outside the gene matches. In DNA, the CDR3 is TGTGCCAGCAGTGAGTACATCGGGACAGGATTAGATACGCAGTATTTT. This gives the protein CASSEYIGTGLDTQYF. Looking up the rest from reference TRBV25-1 and TRBJ2-3 gives the full variable domain: EADIYQTPRYLVIGTGKKITLECSQTMGHDKMYWYQQDPGMELHLIHYSYGVNSTEKGDLSSESTVSRIRTEHFPLTLESARPSHTSQYLCASSEYIGTGLDTQYFGPGTRLTVL.

V gene TRBV19 combines with J gene TRBJ1-5; 7 bases match TRBD1. This CDR3 contains 15 residues. Per the germline V gene, CDR1 is LNHDA and CDR2 is SQIVND (reference sequence). Germline trimming cut 6 bases from V and 1 base from J; bases unmatched to any gene: 6. The CDR3 reads CASRPGQISNQPQHF. As DNA, the CDR3 is TGTGCCAGTAGACCGGGACAGATAAGCAATCAGCCCCAGCATTTT.

The V and J genes are TRBV6-1 and TRBJ1-5; TRBD1 aligns across 7 bases. CDR3 length: 15 residues. V was pared by 0 bases and J by 2 bases, with 1 base of the junction left unmatched. Germline CDR1 and CDR2: MNHNS and SASEGT. The DNA of the CDR3 is TGTGCCAGCAGTGAAGCAACAGGGGGCAATCAGCCCCAGCATTTT. It translates to CASSEATGGNQPQHF.

The chain is built from TRBV6-5 and TRBJ1-2, with D unclear. Between the trimmed V and J ends, which lost 6 bases and 5 bases, there was a span of 16 bases. Germline V lookup: CDR1 MNHEY, CDR2 SVGAGI. The CDR3 loop spans 14 amino acids. In DNA, the CDR3 is TGTGCCAGCAGCCTTTTGCCGGCGGGGTATGGCTACACCTTC. Protein sequence: CASSLLPAGYGYTF.